What follows is one TCR beta chain and its context. Its antigen specificity is not known. No clone much larger than this one lies a single base away; base qualities are absent. The donors were healthy, HIV-negative adults who had no recently reported acute infections or vaccinations. Every donor was a Caucasian adult residing in Nashville, Tennessee, USA. For unsorted samples, 75 million to 100 million PBMCs were counted and genomic DNA was extracted with the QIAamp DNA Blood Mini kit. Blood was collected by leukapheresis, and PBMCs were isolated by Ficoll-Histopaque density gradient centrifugation and then cryopreserved in liquid nitrogen vapor phase. TCR CDR3 regions were amplified from genomic DNA by multiplex PCR using the deep immunoSEQ assay. Extracted genomic DNA from each cell subset was distributed evenly across all wells of several immunoSEQ 96-well plates, and each plate was treated as a replicate. For unsorted PBMC, each replicate PCR was loaded with roughly 330 ng genomic DNA, equivalent to around 30,000 T cell genomes. Ten immunoSEQ deep assay plates were used to sequence unsorted PBMC genomic DNA. Purified libraries were quantified with a Qubit 3.0 fluorometer, sized on a Bioanalyzer 2100, and re-quantified with the KAPA Library Quantification kit. A separate single-read 150-cycle Illumina NextSeq 550 flow cell was used to sequence each immunoSEQ 96-well plate. The source study handled its data this way. Because the immunoSEQ output included only junctional sequences and no quality scores, the filtering could not be the same as the filtering used for full-length reads. Sequences were annotated with PyIR, a Python wrapper for IgBLAST v1.9, and V/J genes and CDR3 were assigned using IMGT germline references. Reads were removed for weak V/J assignments (E-value above 1e-6), missing CDR3, stop codons, out-of-frame junctions, or ambiguous translated residues. A V3J clonotype was defined by an identical inferred V gene, J gene, and CDR3 amino acid sequence. To compute the percentage overlap between repertoires, the number of shared unique clonotypes was divided by the size of the smaller repertoire. Richness of each repertoire was evaluated using RTK rarefaction, the Chao1 estimator, and Recon v2.1 estimates of unobserved clonotypes. The table comes from immuneACCESS by way of TCRdb, which keeps in-frame sequences with V and J called. Part of the clones is missing from these tables; in studies checked, under half for an unresolved V gene and the rest for unknown reasons. The V and J calls and clone size are taken from that table; D and trimming were inferred from the DNA. Counted in this sample were fewer than 650,000 clones; 75% to 85% of them appeared once. The top ten hold roughly 13% of the sample.

These data belong to a study of shared clonotypes between healthy human individuals (dated by TCRdb to 2018 to 2020). A note on the overall study: The cohort comprised a couple of women and a few men aged 18 to 49 years. To estimate repertoire size and how much clonotype sharing occurs between individuals, the study deeply sequenced the blood TCR repertoires of roughly 5 healthy adults. Libraries were prepared and TCR repertoires were sequenced by different laboratories using diverse techniques, in order to increase sequencing depth and limit assay-specific biases. Between about 0.94 and 8.9 billion PBMCs per donor were obtained by leukapheresis. Beyond this particular receptor, the publication reports: Sampling was limited to blood, and TCR repertoires in tissue likely differ from TCR repertoires in blood. Because the study included a small number of donors, the genetic and exposure-history diversity represented was limited. Pairwise subsampling led to the expectation that sequencing depth would affect the degree of clonotype sharing among donors.

CDR1 LGHNT and CDR2 FRNRAP were looked up in the germline V gene. The CDR3 numbers 12 residues from cysteine through phenylalanine. Only the CDR3 DNA is retained, 36 bases long and in frame from the first base. V lost 4 bases and J lost 9 bases; the stretch between them is 10 bases long. This receptor was taken from a woman between 35 and 50 years old in good health. Some clones in this sample may be carry-over from other donors' samples. The sample taken for sequencing was PBMCs. The V gene is TRBV12-5 and the J gene is TRBJ1-5; TRBD1 could be the D gene, as 6 bases match. The CDR3 region reads CASGWGPGPQHF. The bases read TGTGCTAGTGGTTGGGGGCCAGGGCCCCAGCATTTT.